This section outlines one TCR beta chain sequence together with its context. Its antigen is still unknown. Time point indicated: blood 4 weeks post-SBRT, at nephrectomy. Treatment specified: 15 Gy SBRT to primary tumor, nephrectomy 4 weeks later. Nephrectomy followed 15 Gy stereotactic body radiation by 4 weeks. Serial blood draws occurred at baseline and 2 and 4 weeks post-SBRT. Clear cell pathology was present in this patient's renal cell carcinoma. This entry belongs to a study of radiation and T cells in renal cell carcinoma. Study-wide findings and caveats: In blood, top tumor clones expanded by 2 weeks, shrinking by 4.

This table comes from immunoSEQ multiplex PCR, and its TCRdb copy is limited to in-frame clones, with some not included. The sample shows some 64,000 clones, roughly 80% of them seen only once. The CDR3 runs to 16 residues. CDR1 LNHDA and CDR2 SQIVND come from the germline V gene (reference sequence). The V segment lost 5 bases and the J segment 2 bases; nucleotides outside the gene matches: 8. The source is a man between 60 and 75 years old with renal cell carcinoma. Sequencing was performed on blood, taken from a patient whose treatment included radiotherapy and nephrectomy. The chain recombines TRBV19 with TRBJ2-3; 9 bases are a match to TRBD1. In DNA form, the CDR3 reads TGTGCCAGTAGTTACGCCGGGACAGGGAACACAGATACGCAGTATTTT. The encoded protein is CASSYAGTGNTDTQYF.